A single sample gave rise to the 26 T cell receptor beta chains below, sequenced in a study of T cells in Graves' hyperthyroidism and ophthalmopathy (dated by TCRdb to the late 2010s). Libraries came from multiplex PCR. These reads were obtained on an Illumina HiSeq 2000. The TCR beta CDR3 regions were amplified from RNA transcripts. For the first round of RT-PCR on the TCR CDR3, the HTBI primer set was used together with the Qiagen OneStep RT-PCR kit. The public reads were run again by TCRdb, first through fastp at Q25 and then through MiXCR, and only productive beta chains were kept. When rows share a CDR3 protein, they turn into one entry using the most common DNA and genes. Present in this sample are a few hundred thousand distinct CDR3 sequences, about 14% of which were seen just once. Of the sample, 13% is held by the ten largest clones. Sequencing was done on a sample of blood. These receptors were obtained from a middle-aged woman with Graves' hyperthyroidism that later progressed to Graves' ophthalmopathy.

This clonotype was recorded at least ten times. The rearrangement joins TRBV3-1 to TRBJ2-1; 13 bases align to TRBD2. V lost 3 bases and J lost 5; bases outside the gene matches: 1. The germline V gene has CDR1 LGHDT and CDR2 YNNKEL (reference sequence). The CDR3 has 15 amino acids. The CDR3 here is CASSHGLAGDNEQFF. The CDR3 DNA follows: TGTGCCAGCAGCCACGGACTAGCGGGAGACAATGAGCAGTTCTTC.

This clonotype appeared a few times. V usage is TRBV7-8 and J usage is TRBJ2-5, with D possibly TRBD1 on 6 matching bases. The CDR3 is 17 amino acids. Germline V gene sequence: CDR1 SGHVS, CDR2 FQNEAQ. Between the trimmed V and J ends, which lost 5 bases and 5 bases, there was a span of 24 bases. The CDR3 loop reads CASSVNRVLRLHETQYF. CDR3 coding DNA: TGTGCCAGCAGCGTAAACAGGGTACTACGTCTCCACGAGACCCAGTACTTC.

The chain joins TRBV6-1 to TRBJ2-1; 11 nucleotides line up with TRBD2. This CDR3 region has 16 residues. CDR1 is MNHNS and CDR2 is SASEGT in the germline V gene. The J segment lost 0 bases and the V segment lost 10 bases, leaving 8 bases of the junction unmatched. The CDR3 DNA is TGTGCCACCCGACAAACTAGCGGGAGCTCCTACAATGAGCAGTTCTTC. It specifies CATRQTSGSSYNEQFF.

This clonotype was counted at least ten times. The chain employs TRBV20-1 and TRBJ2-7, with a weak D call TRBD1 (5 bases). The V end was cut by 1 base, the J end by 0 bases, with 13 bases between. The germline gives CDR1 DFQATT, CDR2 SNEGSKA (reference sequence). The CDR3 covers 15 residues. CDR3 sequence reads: CSARGLGHDSYEQYF. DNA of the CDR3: TGCAGTGCTAGAGGGCTTGGACATGACTCCTACGAGCAGTACTTC.

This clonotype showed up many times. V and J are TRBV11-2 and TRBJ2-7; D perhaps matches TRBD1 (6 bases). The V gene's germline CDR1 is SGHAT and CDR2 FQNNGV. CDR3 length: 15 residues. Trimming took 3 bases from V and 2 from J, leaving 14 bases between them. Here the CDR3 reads CASSFLTGRAYEQYF. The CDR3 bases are TGTGCCAGCAGCTTTCTAACAGGGAGAGCCTACGAGCAGTACTTC.

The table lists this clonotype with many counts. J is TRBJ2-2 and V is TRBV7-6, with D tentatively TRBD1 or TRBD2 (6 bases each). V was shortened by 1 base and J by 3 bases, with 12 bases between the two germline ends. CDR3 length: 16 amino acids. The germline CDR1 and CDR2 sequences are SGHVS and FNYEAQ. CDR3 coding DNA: TGTGCCAGCAGCTTAGTGAAGGGGGGATACACCGGGGAGCTGTTTTTT. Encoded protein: CASSLVKGGYTGELFF.

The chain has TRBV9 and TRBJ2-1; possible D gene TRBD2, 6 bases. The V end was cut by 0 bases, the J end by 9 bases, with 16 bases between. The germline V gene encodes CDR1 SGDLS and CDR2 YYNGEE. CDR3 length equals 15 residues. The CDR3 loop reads CASSVVAGNMGEQFF. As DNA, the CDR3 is TGTGCCAGCAGCGTAGTGGCGGGAAATATGGGTGAGCAGTTCTTC.

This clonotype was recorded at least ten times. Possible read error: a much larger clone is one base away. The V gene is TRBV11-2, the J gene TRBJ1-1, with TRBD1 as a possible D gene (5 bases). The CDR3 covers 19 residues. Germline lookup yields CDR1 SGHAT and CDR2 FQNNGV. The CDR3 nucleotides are TGTGCCGGCAGCTTAGGGCTCCCCCTCCGGGGCAGTATGGGCACTGAAGCTTTCTTT. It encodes CAGSLGLPLRGSMGTEAFF. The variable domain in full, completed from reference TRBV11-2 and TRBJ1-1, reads EAGVAQSPRYKIIEKRQSVAFWCNPISGHATLYWYQQILGQGPKLLIQFQNNGVVDDSQLPKDRFSAERLKGVDSTLKIQPAKLEDSAVYLCAGSLGLPLRGSMGTEAFFGQGTRLTVV.

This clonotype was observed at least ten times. CDR3 DNA sequence: TGTGCCAGCAGTACCGGACTAGCGGGAGGGCCCTCGGGCACAGATACGCAGTATTTT. Translated, it gives CASSTGLAGGPSGTDTQYF. The chain employs TRBV28 and TRBJ2-3; 15 nucleotides line up with TRBD2. V shed 5 bases, J shed 1 base, and the junction held 10 bases outside the gene matches. Germline-derived CDR1 and CDR2 are MDHEN and SYDVKM. The CDR3 covers 19 residues.

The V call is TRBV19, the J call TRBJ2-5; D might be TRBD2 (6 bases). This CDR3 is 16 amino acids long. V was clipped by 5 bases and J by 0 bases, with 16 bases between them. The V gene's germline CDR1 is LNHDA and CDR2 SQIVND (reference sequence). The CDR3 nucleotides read TGTGCCAGTAGTTATTCGGGACTTCGGTACCAAGAGACCCAGTACTTC. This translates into CASSYSGLRYQETQYF.

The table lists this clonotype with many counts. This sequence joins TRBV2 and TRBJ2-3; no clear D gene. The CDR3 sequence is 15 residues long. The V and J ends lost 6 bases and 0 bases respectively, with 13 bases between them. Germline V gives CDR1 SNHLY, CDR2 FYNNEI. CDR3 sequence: CASRSRVRSTDTQYF. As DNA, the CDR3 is TGTGCCAGCAGGTCTAGGGTGAGAAGCACAGATACGCAGTATTTT.

The DNA for the CDR3 is TGCAGTGCTCCTCGGACAGACCAAGAGACCCAGTACTTC. Translating gives CSAPRTDQETQYF. The V call is TRBV20-1, the J call TRBJ2-5; perhaps TRBD1 as D (6 bases). Germline lookup yields CDR1 DFQATT and CDR2 SNEGSKA (reference sequence). CDR3 length: 13 residues. Trimming left V 5 bases short and J 0 bases short, with 10 bases between.

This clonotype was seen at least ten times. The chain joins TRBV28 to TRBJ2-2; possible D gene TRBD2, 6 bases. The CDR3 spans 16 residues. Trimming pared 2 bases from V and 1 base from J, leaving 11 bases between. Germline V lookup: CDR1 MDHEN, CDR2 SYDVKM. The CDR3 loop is CASSLEGTLNTGELFF. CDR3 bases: TGTGCCAGCAGTTTAGAGGGGACTTTGAACACCGGGGAGCTGTTTTTT.

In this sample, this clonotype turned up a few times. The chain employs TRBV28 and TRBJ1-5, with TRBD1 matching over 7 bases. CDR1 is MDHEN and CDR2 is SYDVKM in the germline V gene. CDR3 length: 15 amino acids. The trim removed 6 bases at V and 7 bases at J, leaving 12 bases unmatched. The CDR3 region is CASSYGTAHLQPQHF. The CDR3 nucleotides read TGTGCCAGCAGCTATGGGACAGCACATCTCCAGCCCCAGCATTTT.

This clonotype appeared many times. CDR3 nucleotide sequence: TGTGCCAGCAGTGTTGGGATGAGCTCCTACAATGAGCAGTTCTTC. It yields the protein CASSVGMSSYNEQFF. The rearrangement uses TRBV2 and TRBJ2-1; no firm D call. The ends were cut back, 4 bases at V and 0 bases at J, with 10 bases in the middle. CDR3 length equals 15 residues. Germline V gives CDR1 SNHLY, CDR2 FYNNEI.

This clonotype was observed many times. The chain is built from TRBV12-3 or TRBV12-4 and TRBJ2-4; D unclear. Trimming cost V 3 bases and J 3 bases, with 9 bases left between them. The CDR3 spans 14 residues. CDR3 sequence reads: CASSFVRSKNIQYF. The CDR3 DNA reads TGTGCCAGCAGTTTCGTGCGGAGCAAAAACATTCAGTACTTC.

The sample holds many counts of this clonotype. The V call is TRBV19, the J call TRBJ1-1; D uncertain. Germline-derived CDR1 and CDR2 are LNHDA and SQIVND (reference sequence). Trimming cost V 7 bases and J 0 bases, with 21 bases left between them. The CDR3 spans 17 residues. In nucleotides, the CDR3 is TGTGCCAGTAAACTTTACGGCTCGAATTCCTTGAACACTGAAGCTTTCTTT. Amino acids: CASKLYGSNSLNTEAFF.

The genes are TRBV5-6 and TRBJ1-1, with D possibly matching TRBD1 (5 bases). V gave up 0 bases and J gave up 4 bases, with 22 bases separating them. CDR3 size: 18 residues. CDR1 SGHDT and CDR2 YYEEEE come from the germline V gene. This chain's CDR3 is CASSLARFRAGGSTEAFF. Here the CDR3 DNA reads TGTGCCAGCAGCTTGGCCAGGTTCAGGGCTGGGGGGAGCACTGAAGCTTTCTTT.

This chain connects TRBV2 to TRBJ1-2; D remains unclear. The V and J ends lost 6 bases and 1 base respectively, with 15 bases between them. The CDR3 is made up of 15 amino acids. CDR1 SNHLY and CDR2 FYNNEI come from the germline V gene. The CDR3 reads CASRGNAANNYGYTF. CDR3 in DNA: TGTGCCAGCAGGGGAAATGCCGCTAATAACTATGGCTACACCTTC.

The CDR3 loop reads CASTTKTGFRGYTF. The CDR3 coding sequence is TGTGCCAGCACTACCAAGACAGGGTTCAGGGGCTACACCTTC. The chain combines TRBV6-2 or TRBV6-3 with TRBJ1-2, with 7 positions matching TRBD1. Germline V gene sequence: CDR1 MNHEY, CDR2 SVGEGT. The junction had 13 bases not matched to a gene; V was cut back by 7 bases and J by 8 bases. The CDR3 consists of 14 residues.

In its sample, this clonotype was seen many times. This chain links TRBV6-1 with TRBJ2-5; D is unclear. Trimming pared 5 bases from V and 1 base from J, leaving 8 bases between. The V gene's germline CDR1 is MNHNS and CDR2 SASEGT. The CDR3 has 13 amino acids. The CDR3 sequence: CASSKGAQETQYF. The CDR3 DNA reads TGTGCCAGCAGTAAAGGAGCCCAAGAGACCCAGTACTTC.

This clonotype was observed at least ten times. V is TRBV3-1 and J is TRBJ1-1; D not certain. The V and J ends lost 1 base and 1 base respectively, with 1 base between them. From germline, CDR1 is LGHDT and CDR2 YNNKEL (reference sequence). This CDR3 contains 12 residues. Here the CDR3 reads CASSQGNTEAFF. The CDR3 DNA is TGTGCCAGCAGCCAAGGGAACACTGAAGCTTTCTTT.

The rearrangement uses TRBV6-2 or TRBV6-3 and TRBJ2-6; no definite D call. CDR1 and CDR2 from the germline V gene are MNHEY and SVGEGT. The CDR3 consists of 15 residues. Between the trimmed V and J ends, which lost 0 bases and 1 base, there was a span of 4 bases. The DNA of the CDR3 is TGTGCCAGCAGTTACTCCTGGTCTGGGGCCAACGTCCTGACTTTC. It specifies CASSYSWSGANVLTF.

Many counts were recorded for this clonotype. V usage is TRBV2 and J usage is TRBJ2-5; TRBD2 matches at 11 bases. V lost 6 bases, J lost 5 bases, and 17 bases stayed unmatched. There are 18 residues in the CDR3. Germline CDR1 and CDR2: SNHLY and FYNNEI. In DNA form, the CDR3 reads TGTGCCAGCAGCGTCCTCTCGGGAACTAGCGGGAGTTTGGAGACCCAGTACTTC. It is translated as CASSVLSGTSGSLETQYF.

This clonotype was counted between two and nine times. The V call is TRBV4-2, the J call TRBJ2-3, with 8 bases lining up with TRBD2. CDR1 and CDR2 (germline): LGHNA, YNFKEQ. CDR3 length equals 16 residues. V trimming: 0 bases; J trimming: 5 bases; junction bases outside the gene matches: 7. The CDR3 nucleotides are TGTGCCAGCAGCCAAGATAGCAGCGGGAGAATAGATACGCAGTATTTT. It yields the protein CASSQDSSGRIDTQYF.

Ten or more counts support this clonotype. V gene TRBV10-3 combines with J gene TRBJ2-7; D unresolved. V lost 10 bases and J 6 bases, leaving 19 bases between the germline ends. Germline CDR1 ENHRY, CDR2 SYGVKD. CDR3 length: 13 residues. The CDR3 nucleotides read TGTGCCACCACGACAAATGAGTTTGGCGAGCAGTACTTC. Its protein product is CATTTNEFGEQYF.